This TCR beta chain was observed in a study of cytomegalovirus exposure and HLA in healthy donors. Study results and caveats: It was reported that the classifier diagnosed cytomegalovirus status with high specificity and sensitivity in both the original and validation cohorts.

V was shortened by 5 bases and J by 3 bases, with 4 bases between the two germline ends. Per germline, CDR1 SEHNR and CDR2 FQNEAQ (reference sequence). This CDR3 region has 12 residues. The PCR employed 60 Vbeta primers together with 13 Jbeta primers. The data were produced by immunoSEQ multiplex PCR, yet TCRdb's version contains in-frame clones alone and is incomplete. The sample shows about 200,000 clones, around four fifths of them seen only once. With regard to this clone: Antigen specificity is unknown. Other nucleotide sequences in the sample specify the same CDR3.

The V and J genes are TRBV7-9 and TRBJ2-2; D gene uncertain. The clonotype comes from a woman between 40 and 55 years old in good health and CMV-seronegative. The sequenced material came from PBMCs. CDR3 in amino acids: CASSPDTGELFF. The DNA of the CDR3 is TGTGCCAGCAGCCCCGACACCGGGGAGCTGTTTTTT.